Listed here are 3 T cell receptor beta chains from one sample, sequenced in a study of cytomegalovirus exposure and HLA in healthy donors. The PCR contained 60 Vbeta and 13 Jbeta primers. Some clones are missing from TCRdb's copy, which holds only in-frame ones; the method was immunoSEQ multiplex PCR. The table includes over 85,000 clones, around 73% detected once. Sequenced material: PBMCs. The receptors shown here come from a man aged 35 to 55 in good health and CMV-seronegative.

The V call is TRBV5-1, the J call TRBJ2-5; the match to TRBD2 covers 12 bases. The V segment lost 0 bases and the J segment 2 bases; nucleotides outside the gene matches: 2. CDR1 and CDR2 from the germline V gene are SGHRS and YFSETQ. The CDR3 extends over 16 amino acids. The chain's CDR3 is CASSLGLAGDQETQYF. The CDR3 nucleotides read TGCGCCAGCAGCTTGGGACTAGCGGGGGATCAAGAGACCCAGTACTTC.

The chain combines TRBV7-9 with TRBJ2-7; TRBD2 agrees at 8 bases. Trimming took 1 base from V and 2 from J; bases not matched to a gene: 4. CDR3 length equals 15 residues. In germline, CDR1 is SEHNR, CDR2 FQNEAQ (reference sequence). The CDR3 nucleotides are TGTGCCAGCAGCTTAGATTGGCGGGGGGCCTACGAGCAGTACTTC. Its translation is CASSLDWRGAYEQYF. The full variable domain, in which reference TRBV7-9 and TRBJ2-7 provide the parts outside the CDR3, is DTGVSQNPRHKITKRGQNVTFRCDPISEHNRLYWYRQTLGQGPEFLTYFQNEAQLEKSRLLSDRFSAERPKGSFSTLEIQRTEQGDSAMYLCASSLDWRGAYEQYFGPGTRLTVT.

The chain couples TRBV28 to TRBJ2-7; TRBD2 agrees at 8 bases. V dropped 1 base and J dropped 2; count of bases not matched to a gene: 4. The germline V gene encodes CDR1 MDHEN and CDR2 SYDVKM. This CDR3 is 15 amino acids long. CDR3 protein: CASSLLGGGTYEQYF. The CDR3 region has the DNA TGTGCCAGCAGTTTATTAGGCGGGGGGACCTACGAGCAGTACTTC.